These 7 T cell receptor beta chains share one sample of origin, sequenced in a study of identical twins. TCRdb independently ran MiXCR on the 5' RACE reads; one entry per CDR3 protein. In the table there are around 960,000 distinct CDR3 sequences, more than 9% of which are singletons. The sample was also reused in another study, on yellow fever vaccine responses in identical twins.

Sequenced: PBMCs. These receptors all come from a woman aged 18-29 years in good health.

This clonotype was picked up many times. The V gene is TRBV12-3 or TRBV12-4, the J gene TRBJ2-1; D call uncertain. CDR3 length: 14 amino acids. Trimming pared 1 base from V and 7 bases from J, leaving 11 bases between. The CDR3 nucleotides read TGTGCCAGCAGTTTAGACAGTGTTAGGAATGAGCAGTTCTTC. It encodes CASSLDSVRNEQFF.

This clonotype was detected only a few times. This rearrangement joins TRBV20-1 to TRBJ2-1; 10 bases align to TRBD2. Germline CDR1 is DFQATT and CDR2 is SNEGSKA (reference sequence). This CDR3 contains 19 residues. V shed 1 base and J 0 bases; nucleotides not matched to a gene: 12. CDR3 in amino acids: CSARATASGGPSSYNEQFF. CDR3 DNA: TGCAGTGCTAGAGCGACGGCTAGCGGGGGCCCGAGCTCCTACAATGAGCAGTTCTTC.

This clonotype was observed a handful of times. The rearrangement uses TRBV5-5 and TRBJ1-1; TRBD1 matches 10 bases. Per germline, CDR1 SGHKS and CDR2 YYEKEE (reference sequence). The CDR3 contains 16 residues. V lost 0 bases to trimming and J lost 1 base; unmatched junction nucleotides: 3. The CDR3 region is CASSLGGQGRNTEAFF. Written as DNA, the CDR3 is TGTGCCAGCAGCTTGGGGGGACAGGGGAGGAACACTGAAGCTTTCTTT.

This clonotype was observed a handful of times. The rearrangement joins TRBV11-2 to TRBJ2-1, with 8 nucleotides matching TRBD2. Germline V gives CDR1 SGHAT, CDR2 FQNNGV. V was clipped by 5 bases and J by 5 bases; unmatched bases: 8. The length of the CDR3 is 15 residues. CDR3 DNA sequence: TGTGCCAGCAGCCCGTTCGGGGGGGGGAACAATGAGCAGTTCTTC. Its translation is CASSPFGGGNNEQFF.

This chain uses TRBV20-1 with TRBJ1-5; no firm D call. CDR1 DFQATT and CDR2 SNEGSKA come from the germline V gene (reference sequence). There are 11 residues in the CDR3. Trimming shortened V by 4 bases and J by 5 bases, and 6 bases separated the two germline ends. CDR3 in amino acids: CSAMDDQPQHF. In nucleotides, the CDR3 is TGCAGTGCTATGGACGATCAGCCCCAGCATTTT.

This clonotype was seen only a few times. The rearrangement links TRBV5-1 to TRBJ2-1, with D unclear. This CDR3 has 12 residues. Germline CDR1 reads SGHRS; CDR2 reads YFSETQ. Trimming left V 4 bases short and J 7 bases short, with 9 bases between. The CDR3 region is CASSREANEQFF. The CDR3 DNA sequence: TGCGCCAGCAGCCGTGAGGCTAATGAGCAGTTCTTC.

The chain recombines TRBV18 with TRBJ2-2, with 7 nucleotides matching TRBD1. The CDR3 is 18 residues long. Germline CDR1 and CDR2: KGHSH and LQKENI. V shed 4 bases, J shed 1 base, and the junction held 12 bases outside the gene matches. CDR3 protein: CASSHRLSGTVNTGELFF. CDR3 DNA sequence: TGTGCCAGCTCACACCGCCTTTCCGGGACAGTGAACACCGGGGAGCTGTTTTTT.